This entry concerns a single T cell receptor (beta chain). What it recognizes is unknown. The authors generated TCR beta cDNA through 5'RACE template switching with UMIs. TCRdb reanalyzed the 5' RACE reads and collapses them to one entry per CDR3 protein, without DNA. Its listing shows 400,000 to 550,000 distinct CDR3 sequences. Germline CDR1 SGHDT, CDR2 YYEEEE. This CDR3 has 15 residues. The data stem from a study of T cells expressing NK-cell markers. General study results and limits: CD8+ T cells in roughly six donors included dominant NKG2C+ clonotypes at 1.0-7.0%. HCMV specificity of the expanded NKG2C+ T cell clones stayed unclear. Several donors showed these clonotypes also leading the CD3+CD56-NKG2C+ fraction.

The sequence came from a woman aged 18-70 years in good health. Input material: blood T cells: a sorted CD56 or NKG2C T cell subset, CD4+ or CD8+ T cells, or bulk PBMC T cells (not recorded which). V is TRBV5-6 and J is TRBJ2-3; the D gene TCRdb calls, TRBD1, cannot be checked with no DNA. CDR3 sequence: CASSLTGYREDTQYF. Based on the CDR3 plus reference TRBV5-6 and TRBJ2-3, the full variable domain is DAGVTQSPTHLIKTRGQQVTLRCSPKSGHDTVSWYQQALGQGPQFIFQYYEEEERQRGNFPDRFSGHQFPNYSSELNVNALLLGDSALYLCASSLTGYREDTQYFGPGTRLTVL.